This entry features one TCR beta chain sequence. The V end lost 7 bases, the J end lost 9 bases, and 16 bases lay between the germline ends. The germline gives CDR1 MNHEY, CDR2 SMNVEV (reference sequence). CDR3 length: 13 residues. The sample comes from a study of technical replicates of blood from a handful of donors. Generated by immunoSEQ multiplex PCR, the TCRdb table keeps only in-frame clones and is missing some. The table has 50,000 to 70,000 clones, about 88% seen once; the top ten hold 5% to 5.5%. The rearrangement uses TRBV27 and TRBJ2-1; D is undetermined. This TCR was sampled from a human donor in good health. Some clones in this sample may be carry-over from other donors' samples. Specimen: PBMCs. Here the CDR3 reads CASTQAPKAEQFF. The CDR3, as DNA: TGTGCCAGCACCCAGGCCCCCAAGGCTGAGCAGTTCTTC.